Each of the 10 T cell receptor beta chains below was sequenced from the same sample in a study of T cells in Graves' hyperthyroidism and ophthalmopathy. The TCR beta CDR3 regions underwent amplification using RNA transcripts as the source. The TCR CDR3 was amplified in a first-round RT-PCR using the HTBI primer set. TCRdb ran MiXCR on the multiplex PCR reads and lists one entry per CDR3 protein. This table has around 300,000 distinct CDR3 sequences, more than 10% appearing once. Sequenced material: blood. The receptors shown here come from a woman aged 30 to 39 with Graves' hyperthyroidism that later progressed to Graves' ophthalmopathy.

Many counts were recorded for this clonotype. CDR3 DNA: TGTGCCAGCAGCTTAGGAGCGTCTAGCCGGAACACCGGGGAGCTGTTTTTT. Its protein product is CASSLGASSRNTGELFF. This chain uses TRBV11-3 with TRBJ2-2; tentative D call: TRBD2 (5 bases). Trimming cost V 1 base and J 1 base, with 13 bases left between them. The germline V gene has CDR1 SGHNT and CDR2 YENEEA. CDR3 size: 17 residues.

V usage is TRBV6-2 or TRBV6-3 and J usage is TRBJ1-6; TRBD1 matches at 8 bases. V gave up 6 bases and J gave up 9 bases; unmatched junction bases: 10. The CDR3 runs to 15 residues. The germline V gene has CDR1 MNHEY and CDR2 SVGEGT. DNA for the CDR3: TGTGCCAGCAGCACCCTCGGACAGGGTTCTTCACCCCTCCACTTT. Amino acid sequence: CASSTLGQGSSPLHF.

This clonotype was observed many times. The V call is TRBV27, the J call TRBJ1-1, with unresolved D. CDR1 and CDR2 (germline): MNHEY, SMNVEV (reference sequence). The V gene lost 2 bases and the J gene lost 8 bases, with 12 bases spanning the gap. The CDR3 extends over 13 amino acids. The CDR3 reads CASSLGVDSEAFF. The DNA of the CDR3 is TGTGCCAGCAGTTTAGGCGTGGATTCAGAAGCTTTCTTT.

This clonotype has ten or more counts. The chain couples TRBV24-1 to TRBJ2-6; D call uncertain. The CDR3 consists of 19 residues. V was shortened by 2 bases and J by 2 bases, with 18 bases between the two germline ends. CDR1 is KGHDR and CDR2 is SFDVKD in the germline V gene. The CDR3 nucleotides read TGTGCCACCAGTGATTCCGTGGTCGCGATCCAGACTGGGGCCAACGTCCTGACTTTC. Its translation: CATSDSVVAIQTGANVLTF.

This clonotype was detected a few times. V is TRBV20-1 and J is TRBJ2-3; D might be TRBD2 (5 bases). The V and J ends lost 3 bases and 4 bases respectively, with 5 bases between them. The CDR3 has 11 amino acids. Germline CDR1 reads DFQATT; CDR2 reads SNEGSKA (reference sequence). The CDR3 loop is CSARRADTQYF. CDR3 nucleotide sequence: TGCAGTGCTAGGAGGGCAGATACGCAGTATTTT.

Turning to this clonotype: Likely a read error: the CDR3 ends without its conserved phenylalanine or tryptophan. This rearrangement joins TRBV19 to TRBJ2-3; 9 nucleotides agree with TRBD2. The CDR3 loop spans 15 amino acids. The germline gives CDR1 LNHDA, CDR2 SQIVND (reference sequence). V shed 1 base and J 5 bases; nucleotides not matched to a gene: 4. The CDR3 nucleotides are TGTGCCAGTAGTATAGTGCAACTAGCGGGAGATACGCAGTATCTT. It is translated as CASSIVQLAGDTQYL.

This clonotype has a count of ten or more. The V and J genes are TRBV7-9 and TRBJ2-3; 7 nucleotides agree with TRBD1. From germline, CDR1 is SEHNR and CDR2 FQNEAQ (reference sequence). CDR3 length: 15 residues. Trimming cost V 2 bases and J 5 bases; bases outside gene matches: 7. The CDR3 here is CASSLPGTVKDTQYF. The CDR3 nucleotides are TGTGCCAGCAGCTTACCCGGGACAGTGAAAGATACGCAGTATTTT.

This clonotype was recorded many times. V and J are TRBV10-3 and TRBJ2-3; possibly TRBD1 for D (6 bases). V lost 6 bases, J lost 5 bases, and 12 bases lay in between. Germline-derived CDR1 and CDR2 are ENHRY and SYGVKD. The CDR3 covers 13 residues. The CDR3 sequence is CAIRGAHGDTQYF. DNA of the CDR3: TGTGCCATCAGGGGGGCCCATGGAGATACGCAGTATTTT.

This clonotype was detected many times. The J gene is TRBJ1-1, the V gene TRBV27; perhaps TRBD1 as D (5 bases). V was trimmed by 6 bases and J by 4 bases, leaving 9 bases between them. CDR1 and CDR2 from the germline V gene are MNHEY and SMNVEV (reference sequence). The CDR3 is 12 residues long. CDR3 coding DNA: TGTGCCAGCAGCAGGGTGGGCACTGAAGCTTTCTTT. It codes for CASSRVGTEAFF.

This clonotype was recorded many times. V gene TRBV18 combines with J gene TRBJ2-2; D might be TRBD1 (5 bases). Per the germline V gene, CDR1 is KGHSH and CDR2 is LQKENI. Trimming took 2 bases from V and 1 from J, leaving 8 bases between them. The CDR3 totals 15 residues. Here the CDR3 reads CASSPAGLNTGELFF. Written as DNA, the CDR3 is TGTGCCAGCTCACCAGCAGGGCTGAACACCGGGGAGCTGTTTTTT.